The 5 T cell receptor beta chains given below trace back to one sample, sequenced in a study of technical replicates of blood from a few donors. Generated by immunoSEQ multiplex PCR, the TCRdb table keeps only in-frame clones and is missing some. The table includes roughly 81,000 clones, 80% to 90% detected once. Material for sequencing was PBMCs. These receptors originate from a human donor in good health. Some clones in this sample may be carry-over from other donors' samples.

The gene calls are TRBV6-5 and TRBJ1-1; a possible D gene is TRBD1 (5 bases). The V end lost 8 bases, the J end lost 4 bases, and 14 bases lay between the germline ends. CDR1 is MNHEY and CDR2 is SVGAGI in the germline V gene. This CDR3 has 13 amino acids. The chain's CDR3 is CASQRKGATEAFF. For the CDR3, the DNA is TGTGCCAGCCAGAGGAAAGGGGCCACTGAAGCTTTCTTT.

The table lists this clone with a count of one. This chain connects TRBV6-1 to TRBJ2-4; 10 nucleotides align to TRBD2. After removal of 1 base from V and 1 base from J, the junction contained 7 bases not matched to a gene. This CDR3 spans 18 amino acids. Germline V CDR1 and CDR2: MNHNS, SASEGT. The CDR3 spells CASSEGTSGVGAKNIQYF. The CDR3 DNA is TGTGCCAGCAGTGAAGGGACTAGCGGAGTGGGGGCCAAAAACATTCAGTACTTC.

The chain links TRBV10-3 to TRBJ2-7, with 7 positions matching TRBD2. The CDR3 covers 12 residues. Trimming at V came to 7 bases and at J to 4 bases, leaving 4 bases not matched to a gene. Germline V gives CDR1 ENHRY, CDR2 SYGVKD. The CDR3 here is CAITEGGYEQYF. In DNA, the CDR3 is TGTGCCATCACCGAGGGAGGGTACGAGCAGTACTTC.

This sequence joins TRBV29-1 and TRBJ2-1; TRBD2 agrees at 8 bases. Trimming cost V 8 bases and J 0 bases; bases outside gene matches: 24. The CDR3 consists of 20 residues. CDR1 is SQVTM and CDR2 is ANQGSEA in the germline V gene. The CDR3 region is CSTSAPLRGAIFSSYNEQFF. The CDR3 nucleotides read TGCAGCACCTCCGCTCCACTGCGGGGGGCGATATTCAGCTCCTACAATGAGCAGTTCTTC.

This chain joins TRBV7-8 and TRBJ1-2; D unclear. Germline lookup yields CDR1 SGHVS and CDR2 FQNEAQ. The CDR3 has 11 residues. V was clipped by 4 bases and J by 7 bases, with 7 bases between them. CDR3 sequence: CASSSSGGYTF. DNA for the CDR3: TGTGCCAGCAGCTCAAGCGGTGGCTACACCTTC.